The rows below give T cell receptor beta chains drawn from one sample of a study of T cell repertoires in cytomegalovirus infection. TCRdb re-called the reads with MiXCR, one entry per CDR3 protein. The sample yields 150,000 to 180,000 distinct CDR3 sequences, less than 25% seen once. Sequenced: PBMCs. These receptors were taken from a human donor in good health (CMV status not recorded). Some clones in this sample may be carry-over from other donors' samples. Both conserved end residues are part of each CDR3. The D gene is left open where the match is weak. Not every row has a clone size; where given, it reads once, few, many or a size class.

v_call,clone_size,d_call,j_call,cdr3_aa,cdr3_nt
TRBV7-6,few,TRBD2,TRBJ2-3,CASSSLAGGPTDTQYF,TGTGCCAGCAGCTCACTAGCGGGGGGGCCTACAGATACGCAGTATTTT
TRBV28,few,TRBD1,TRBJ2-5,CASSSSGTGGLETQYF,TGTGCCAGCAGTTCATCCGGGACAGGGGGACTGGAGACCCAGTACTTC
TRBV28,NA,TRBD2,TRBJ2-7,CASSLGLAGPSYEQYF,TGTGCCAGCAGCCTGGGACTAGCGGGCCCCTCCTACGAGCAGTACTTC
TRBV5-4,NA,NA,TRBJ2-7,CASGPESFPYEQYF,TGTGCCAGCGGGCCGGAGTCCTTCCCCTACGAGCAGTACTTC
TRBV9,few,TRBD1,TRBJ1-1,CASSATGGARKGTEAFF,TGTGCCAGCAGCGCGACAGGGGGCGCGAGGAAAGGCACTGAAGCTTTCTTT
TRBV28,many,TRBD1,TRBJ2-7,CASSSPGQSSYEQYF,TGTGCCAGCAGCTCCCCGGGACAGAGCTCCTACGAGCAGTACTTC
TRBV7-2,many,TRBD2,TRBJ2-2,CASSLLLRLAGGPGGELFF,TGTGCCAGCAGCTTATTGTTGCGCTTAGCGGGAGGGCCTGGCGGGGAGCTGTTTTTT
TRBV7-2,many,NA,TRBJ1-5,CASSLALAAYSNQPQHF,TGTGCCAGCAGCTTAGCGCTGGCAGCGTATAGCAATCAACCCCAGCATTTT
TRBV2,NA,TRBD2,TRBJ2-5,CASSGLAGDQETQYF,TGTGCCAGCAGCGGACTAGCGGGGGACCAAGAGACCCAGTACTTC
TRBV3-1,NA,NA,TRBJ2-6,CASSHQRSGANVLTF,TGTGCCAGCAGCCATCAGAGGTCTGGGGCCAACGTCCTGACTTTC
TRBV9,NA,NA,TRBJ2-7,CASSVAGVGEQYF,TGTGCCAGCAGCGTTGCAGGGGTCGGCGAGCAGTACTTC
TRBV28,NA,NA,TRBJ2-1,CASSLVLTSSYNEQFF,TGTGCCAGCAGTTTGGTATTAACCTCCTCCTACAATGAGCAGTTCTTC